The T cell receptor beta chain under discussion was sequenced for a study of blood T cell repertoires in COVID-19. Background on the study: Spain, Italy and the United States supplied samples that represented acute and convalescent COVID-19. The analysed material was cDNA or gDNA that came from T cells, B-cell-depleted T cells, or PBMCs.

This CDR3 is 15 amino acids long. The germline V gene encodes CDR1 GTSNPN and CDR2 SVGIG (reference sequence). The ends lost 2 bases at V and 4 bases at J; junction bases unmatched: 5. This clone was recorded once. Authors' methods: The assay estimated nucleated cells by amplifying reference gene primers. Libraries were prepared by immunoSEQ multiplex PCR; TCRdb keeps only in-frame clonotypes and omits some of them. V and J calls and clone size are those listed in that table; D and trimming were worked out from the DNA. The data contain some 250,000 clones, 86% of them seen just once; the ten biggest clones take up over 3%.

The sequence derives from a young woman who had recovered from COVID-19. What was sequenced was peripheral blood. This sequence joins TRBV30 and TRBJ2-3, with 11 bases lining up with TRBD2. This CDR3 reads CAWSNSGGVADTQYF. As DNA, the CDR3 is TGTGCCTGGAGTAATAGCGGGGGGGTCGCAGATACGCAGTATTTT.